The entry below gives a single T cell receptor beta chain sequence along with its context. The target antigen is unknown. Germline CDR1 ENHRY, CDR2 SYGVKD. The CDR3 is made up of 13 amino acids. The V end was cut by 10 bases, the J end by 1 base, with 13 bases between. This sample stems from a study of identical twins. General observations from the study: Because invariant MAIT and iNKT cells could be present, zero-insertion analyses could be partly confounded. The authors drew conclusions from cross-sectional statistical analysis rather than following the same donors.

TCRdb called the 5' RACE reads again in MiXCR, with one record for every CDR3 protein. Of just under 550,000 distinct CDR3 sequences detected, 13% to 15% appear once; the ten largest clones hold more than 0.4%. This same sample was also part of a study on yellow fever vaccine responses in identical twins. As reported in that work: Twins' vaccine T cell responses reportedly seemed partly convergent and partly personalized.

The sequenced sample consisted of CD4+ T cells sorted from blood. The chain carries TRBV10-3 and TRBJ1-1, with D possibly TRBD1 on 6 matching bases. This TCR was recovered from a woman under 30 in good health. Written as DNA, the CDR3 is TGTGCCACCGAAACAGGGACGAACACTGAAGCTTTCTTT. This gives the protein CATETGTNTEAFF.